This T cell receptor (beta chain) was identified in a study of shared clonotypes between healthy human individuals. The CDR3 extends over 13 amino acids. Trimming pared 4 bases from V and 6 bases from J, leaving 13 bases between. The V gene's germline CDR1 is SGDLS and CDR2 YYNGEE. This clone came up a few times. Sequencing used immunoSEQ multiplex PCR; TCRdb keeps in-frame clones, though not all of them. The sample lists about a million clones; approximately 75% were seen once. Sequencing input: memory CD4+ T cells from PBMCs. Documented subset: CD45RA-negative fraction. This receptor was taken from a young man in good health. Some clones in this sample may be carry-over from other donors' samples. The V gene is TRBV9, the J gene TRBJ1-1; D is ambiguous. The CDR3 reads CASSPHGGSEAFF. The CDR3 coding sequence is TGTGCCAGCAGCCCCCACGGAGGGTCTGAAGCTTTCTTT. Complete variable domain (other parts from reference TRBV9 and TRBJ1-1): DSGVTQTPKHLITATGQRVTLRCSPRSGDLSVYWYQQSLDQGLQFLIQYYNGEERAKGNILERFSAQQFPDLHSELNLSSLELGDSALYFCASSPHGGSEAFFGQGTRLTVV.